This T cell receptor (beta chain) stems from a study of shared clonotypes between healthy human individuals. There are 16 residues in the CDR3. J was trimmed by 1 base and V by 5 bases; bases with no gene match: 8. CDR1 and CDR2 from the germline V gene are SGHAT and FQNNGV. As regards this clone: Its target is not known.

Profiling relied on immunoSEQ multiplex PCR, and the TCRdb table lists in-frame clones only, not all of them. The sample carries roughly 1.5 million clones, around 98% recorded once. Into CD45RA+ naive and CD45RA-negative memory subsets, the CD4+ cells were split. Whole-study findings and limits: Generation probabilities were higher for clonotypes shared across all four sorted-subset donors than for unshared ones.

The chain employs TRBV11-2 and TRBJ2-3; TRBD1 agrees at 8 bases. Sequenced material: naive CD4+ T cells sorted from blood. Subset in this sample: CD45RA+ positively selected. The source is a man between 25 and 39 years old in good health. For the CDR3, the DNA is TGTGCCAGCAGCCCTACGGACAGGGTTCGCACAGATACGCAGTATTTT. Amino acid sequence: CASSPTDRVRTDTQYF.